A selection of T cell receptor beta chains follows, all from one sample in a study of T cell responses to AZD1222 COVID-19 vaccine. Clones were read by immunoSEQ multiplex PCR, and TCRdb kept only the in-frame ones, dropping some. The sample shows under 200,000 clones, roughly 92% of them seen only once. The source material was peripheral blood, sampled 28 days after the second dose of the MenACWY control vaccine. These receptors originate from an adult who received the MenACWY meningococcal vaccine as a control. CDR3s include the opening cysteine and the closing phenylalanine or tryptophan. D genes are given only for firm matches. Expanded clones are given a class, and other clones once, few, many or no size at all.

TRBJ1-2,TRBD1,TRBV9,NA,TGTGCCAGCAGCACGCGGACAGGGTTAGGCTATGGCTACACCTTC,CASSTRTGLGYGYTF
TRBJ2-2,TRBD1,TRBV7-9,NA,TGTGCCAGCAGCTCCAGGGGGAATACCGGGGAGCTGTTTTTT,CASSSRGNTGELFF
TRBJ1-1,TRBD1,TRBV10-3,once,TGTGCCGGGGGCGGGACAGGGGCGAACACTGAAGCTTTCTTT,CAGGGTGANTEAFF
TRBJ1-2,TRBD1,TRBV13,few,TGTGCCAGCAGCTTATCTGGACAGGTGGGGGTCTTCGGCTACACCTTC,CASSLSGQVGVFGYTF
TRBJ1-2,NA,TRBV5-4,NA,TGTGCCAGCAGCTTGCCCGGGTACGACTATGGCTACACCTTC,CASSLPGYDYGYTF
TRBJ1-2,NA,TRBV3-1/TRBV3-2,NA,TGTGCCAGCAGCCCACAACGGATCTACTATGGCTACACCTTC,CASSPQRIYYGYTF
TRBJ1-1,TRBD1,TRBV5-1,NA,TGCGCCAGCAGCTTGGGGACAGGGTCCACTGAAGCTTTCTTT,CASSLGTGSTEAFF
TRBJ1-1,TRBD1,TRBV24-1,NA,TGTGCCACCCTCGACAGGGGAGGCACTGAAGCTTTCTTT,CATLDRGGTEAFF
TRBJ2-1,NA,TRBV5-4,NA,TGTGCCAGCCGGCCGGGCGGGGAGACCTACAATGAGCAGTTCTTC,CASRPGGETYNEQFF
TRBJ1-5,TRBD1,TRBV19,NA,TGTGCCAGTAGTACAACAGGGGGCAATCAGCCCCAGCATTTT,CASSTTGGNQPQHF
TRBJ2-1,TRBD2,TRBV9,NA,TGTGCCAGCAGCGTTAGCGGGAGCCACAATGAGCAGTTCTTC,CASSVSGSHNEQFF
TRBJ2-2,NA,TRBV20-1,NA,TGCAGTGCTAGTTTGGGGGGCGAGGGGGAGCTGTTTTTT,CSASLGGEGELFF
TRBJ2-4,NA,TRBV18,NA,TGTGCCAGCTCCCTGGGCGGGACAGAAAAAAACATTCAGTACTTC,CASSLGGTEKNIQYF
TRBJ1-3,NA,TRBV4-2,NA,TGTGCCAGCAGCCAAGTAGGGCGGGGTTTAAGTGGAAACACCATATATTTT,CASSQVGRGLSGNTIYF
TRBJ1-3,NA,TRBV19,once,TGTGCCAGTAGTATCCCGGGAGCTGGAAACACCATATATTTT,CASSIPGAGNTIYF
TRBJ2-2,NA,TRBV10-3,NA,TGTGCCATCAAAGGACACTTAACGAGGAACACCGGGGAGCTGTTTTTT,CAIKGHLTRNTGELFF
TRBJ1-2,NA,TRBV19,NA,TGTGCCAGTAGTAGGCTTCCGGGACAAGACTATGGCTACACCTTC,CASSRLPGQDYGYTF
TRBJ1-3,NA,TRBV28,few,TGTGCCAGCAGATCGCGACCCTCTGGAAACACCATATATTTT,CASRSRPSGNTIYF
TRBJ1-2,NA,TRBV5-5,few,TGTGCCAGCAGCCTGGTCCTTGGACAGCCAAACTATGGCTACACCTTC,CASSLVLGQPNYGYTF
TRBJ1-5,TRBD1,TRBV30,NA,TGTGCCTGGAGTGTACTCCAGGGGGCTCAGCCCCAGCATTTT,CAWSVLQGAQPQHF
TRBJ2-1,TRBD2,TRBV9,once,TGTGCCAGCAGCGTAGTGGGAGCGGGAGTAGGCAATGAGCAGTTCTTC,CASSVVGAGVGNEQFF
TRBJ1-2,TRBD1,TRBV11-3,NA,TGTGCCAGCAGCCCCCGACAGGGAGCGGGGGGTGGCTACACCTTC,CASSPRQGAGGGYTF